The 30 T cell receptor beta chains reported below all come from one sample, sequenced in a study of T cells after yellow fever vaccination. MiXCR, applied by TCRdb to the 5' RACE reads, yields one record per CDR3 protein. The data show about 550,000 distinct CDR3 sequences, with 15% to 20% seen just once and 14% held by the top ten. The starting material was PBMCs, obtained 15 days after the yellow fever booster vaccination. Source of these receptors: a man aged 30 to 45 who received the YFV17D yellow fever vaccine.

The chain links TRBV11-2 to TRBJ2-5; 9 nucleotides line up with TRBD2. Germline V gives CDR1 SGHAT, CDR2 FQNNGV. The V gene end was trimmed by 1 base and the J gene end by 2 bases; junction bases not matched to a gene: 5. The CDR3 loop spans 16 amino acids. CDR3 in amino acids: CASSLGLAGAQETQYF. CDR3 DNA sequence: TGTGCCAGCAGCTTAGGATTAGCGGGAGCGCAAGAGACCCAGTACTTC.

The J gene is TRBJ2-2, the V gene TRBV14; D is unclear. The CDR3 has 16 amino acids. CDR1 SGHDN and CDR2 FVKESK come from the germline V gene. The V end was cut by 3 bases, the J end by 1 base, with 12 bases between. CDR3 amino acids: CASSHERSLNTGELFF. The CDR3 nucleotides are TGTGCCAGCAGCCATGAACGGTCCCTGAACACCGGGGAGCTGTTTTTT. The full variable domain, in which reference TRBV14 and TRBJ2-2 provide the parts outside the CDR3, is EAGVTQFPSHSVIEKGQTVTLRCDPISGHDNLYWYRRVMGKEIKFLLHFVKESKQDESGMPNNRFLAERTGGTYSTLKVQPAELEDSGVYFCASSHERSLNTGELFFGEGSRLTVL.

This clonotype was detected a few times. The gene calls are TRBV27 and TRBJ2-7; D unclear. Deletions cut 7 bases from V and 4 bases from J, with 11 bases between. This CDR3 spans 12 amino acids. Per the germline V gene, CDR1 is MNHEY and CDR2 is SMNVEV (reference sequence). The DNA for the CDR3 is TGTGCCAGCACCTCCCCGTTGTACGAGCAGTACTTC. It translates to CASTSPLYEQYF.

V usage is TRBV7-2 and J usage is TRBJ2-2; 8 bases align to TRBD2. The V segment lost 1 base and the J segment 6 bases; nucleotides outside the gene matches: 1. Looked up from germline, CDR1 is SGHTA and CDR2 is FQGNSA. The CDR3 covers 14 residues. CDR3 sequence (DNA): TGTGCCAGCAGCTTAGTAGCGGGATCCGGGGAGCTGTTTTTT. The encoded protein is CASSLVAGSGELFF.

The genes are TRBV7-6 and TRBJ2-7, with 10 nucleotides matching TRBD1. Unmatched junction bases numbered 10, after V lost 3 bases and J lost 5 bases. In germline, CDR1 is SGHVS, CDR2 FNYEAQ. This CDR3 spans 16 amino acids. CDR3 nucleotide sequence: TGTGCCAGCAGCTTTCGGCCCGGGACAGGGGAGGACGAGCAGTACTTC. Residues: CASSFRPGTGEDEQYF.

CDR3 coding DNA: TGTGCCAGCTCAAACCAGGGAGACGAGCAGTACTTC. It specifies CASSNQGDEQYF. The genes are TRBV18 and TRBJ2-7, with D perhaps assigned TRBD1 or TRBD2 (5 bases each). V lost 5 bases and J 5 bases, leaving 10 bases between the germline ends. This CDR3 has 12 amino acids. Germline V gene lookup returns CDR1 KGHSH and CDR2 LQKENI.

The rearrangement joins TRBV19 to TRBJ2-1, with TRBD2 matching 9 bases. The CDR3 spans 15 residues. The V gene's germline CDR1 is LNHDA and CDR2 SQIVND (reference sequence). Germline trimming cut 6 bases from V and 3 bases from J; bases unmatched to any gene: 6. Written as DNA, the CDR3 is TGTGCCAGTAGAGGGAGGCGGGAGGGCTACAATGAGCAGTTCTTC. The encoded protein is CASRGRREGYNEQFF.

This clonotype was recorded a few times. The J gene is TRBJ2-7, the V gene TRBV9; the D gene is possibly TRBD2 (7 bases). Trimming left V 0 bases short and J 2 bases short, with 12 bases between. The CDR3 covers 15 residues. Germline CDR1 is SGDLS and CDR2 is YYNGEE. CDR3 DNA: TGTGCCAGCAGCGTAGGGGGGCTAGCGGCCTACGAGCAGTACTTC. Its protein product is CASSVGGLAAYEQYF.

The gene calls are TRBV12-3 or TRBV12-4 and TRBJ2-7; no definite D call. The CDR3 is 13 amino acids. Trimming pared 1 base from V and 9 bases from J, leaving 13 bases between. The CDR3 DNA is TGTGCCAGCAGTTTAGAAGGAATCGGAATGCAGTACTTC. This encodes CASSLEGIGMQYF.

In this sample, this clonotype turned up a few times. This chain uses TRBV19 with TRBJ2-7; 7 bases are a match to TRBD1. This CDR3 is built from 13 residues. In germline, CDR1 is LNHDA, CDR2 SQIVND (reference sequence). Unmatched junction bases numbered 5, after V lost 4 bases and J lost 5 bases. The CDR3 bases are TGTGCCAGTAGTAACAGGGGTGTCCACGAGCAGTACTTC. Its protein is CASSNRGVHEQYF.

This clonotype has a handful of counts. The chain combines TRBV15 with TRBJ1-6, with a possible D match to TRBD1 (5 bases). The CDR3 consists of 15 residues. V was pared by 0 bases and J by 9 bases, with 12 bases between. The V gene's germline CDR1 is LNHNV and CDR2 YYDKDF (reference sequence). The CDR3 DNA reads TGTGCCACCAGCAGAGACCGGGACCCAAGTTCACCCCTCCACTTT. Its protein is CATSRDRDPSSPLHF.

The genes are TRBV24-1 and TRBJ2-1; TRBD2 matches 10 bases. The germline V gene has CDR1 KGHDR and CDR2 SFDVKD. The junction had 8 bases not matched to a gene; V was cut back by 3 bases and J by 7 bases. The CDR3 loop spans 16 amino acids. The CDR3 DNA reads as TGTGCCACCAGTGATGCACAACTAGCGGGAAATAATGAGCAGTTCTTC. This translates into CATSDAQLAGNNEQFF.

This clonotype turned up a few times. The V call is TRBV4-3, the J call TRBJ2-2, with TRBD1 matching 8 bases. V shed 1 base, J shed 7 bases, and the junction held 5 bases outside the gene matches. The CDR3 spans 15 residues. Germline lookup yields CDR1 LGHNA and CDR2 YSLEER. DNA for the CDR3: TGCGCCAGCAGCCAAGTCAGGGGGCTGGACGGGGAGCTGTTTTTT. Its protein product is CASSQVRGLDGELFF.

This clonotype was picked up a small number of times. The V call is TRBV12-5, the J call TRBJ2-7; 8 positions match TRBD1. The CDR3 spans 14 residues. The trim removed 5 bases at V and 2 bases at J, leaving 5 bases unmatched. The germline gives CDR1 LGHNT, CDR2 FRNRAP. CDR3 nucleotide sequence: TGTGCTAGTGGTCAGGGGGCGTCGGCCTACGAGCAGTACTTC. It encodes CASGQGASAYEQYF.

The table lists this clonotype with a few counts. This chain uses TRBV11-2 with TRBJ2-2; D is possibly TRBD2 (6 bases). Trimming stripped 4 bases from V and 6 bases from J, with 12 bases between. In germline, CDR1 is SGHAT, CDR2 FQNNGV. This CDR3 comprises 14 residues. The CDR3 DNA follows: TGTGCCAGCAGCTCCCAGCTAGCGCCCGGGGAGCTGTTTTTT. Protein product: CASSSQLAPGELFF.

The table lists this clonotype with a few counts. CDR3 DNA sequence: TGCAGTGCTAGTACCTCTAGGTTGGCCACTGAAGCTTTCTTT. Protein: CSASTSRLATEAFF. This sequence joins TRBV20-1 and TRBJ1-1; D unresolved. Looked up from germline, CDR1 is DFQATT and CDR2 is SNEGSKA (reference sequence). CDR3 length: 14 amino acids. V lost 3 bases to trimming and J lost 4 bases, with 15 bases between them.

This clonotype was picked up a small number of times. The rearrangement joins TRBV10-2 to TRBJ2-1; D is ambiguous. The CDR3 has 14 residues. V lost 5 bases, J lost 1 base, and 9 bases lay in between. Germline CDR1 reads WSHSY; CDR2 reads SAAADI. Here the CDR3 DNA reads TGCGCCAGCAGTCTAAGCCAATCCTACAATGAGCAGTTCTTC. Protein sequence: CASSLSQSYNEQFF.

This clonotype was seen only a few times. The chain combines TRBV7-2 with TRBJ2-2; D ambiguous. V lost 3 bases to trimming and J lost 4 bases, with 9 bases between them. This CDR3 is built from 14 residues. The germline V gene has CDR1 SGHTA and CDR2 FQGNSA. In DNA form, the CDR3 reads TGTGCCAGCAGCTTGGGGTGGCTCACCGGGGAGCTGTTTTTT. Translation: CASSLGWLTGELFF. The entire variable domain, with the rest obtained from reference TRBV7-2 and TRBJ2-2, is as follows: GAGVSQSPSNKVTEKGKDVELRCDPISGHTALYWYRQSLGQGLEFLIYFQGNSAPDKSGLPSDRFSAERTGGSVSTLTIQRTQQEDSAVYLCASSLGWLTGELFFGEGSRLTVL.

This clonotype was detected many times. Mismatch with germline at one junction end may stem from a read error. The chain uses TRBV5-1 and TRBJ2-2; D unresolved. The CDR3 has 11 residues. Germline CDR1 SGHRS, CDR2 YFSETQ. The CDR3 DNA is TGTGCCAGCAGAGACACCGGGGAGCTGTTTTTT. Its translation is CASRDTGELFF.

The chain has TRBV3-1 and TRBJ2-7; a possible D gene is TRBD1 (6 bases). V was pared by 4 bases and J by 3 bases, with 13 bases between. There are 14 residues in the CDR3. Looked up from germline, CDR1 is LGHDT and CDR2 is YNNKEL (reference sequence). CDR3 nucleotide sequence: TGTGCCAGCAGCCCGTTCGAAGGGGGCTACGAGCAGTACTTC. Residues: CASSPFEGGYEQYF.

This clonotype was seen a few times. The V and J genes are TRBV4-3 and TRBJ2-3; TRBD1 matches 8 bases. Germline lookup yields CDR1 LGHNA and CDR2 YSLEER. J lost 4 bases, V lost 0 bases, and 9 bases had no gene match. This CDR3 is built from 17 residues. The CDR3 DNA follows: TGCGCCAGCAGCCAAGATGGTCGCAGGGGGCGGGCAGATACGCAGTATTTT. Residues: CASSQDGRRGRADTQYF.

The chain uses TRBV5-1 and TRBJ2-1; 8 positions match TRBD1. CDR1 is SGHRS, CDR2 YFSETQ, per germline. This CDR3 contains 16 residues. Trimming cost V 4 bases and J 10 bases; bases outside gene matches: 16. In DNA, the CDR3 is TGCGCCAGCAGCCTTGTTGGACAGGGTTCACTCAACGAGCAGTTCTTC. Translation: CASSLVGQGSLNEQFF.

The sample holds a few counts of this clonotype. V usage is TRBV4-3 and J usage is TRBJ2-2; D remains unclear. The germline V and J ends were trimmed by 2 bases and 2 bases, with 12 bases remaining between them. CDR1 is LGHNA and CDR2 is YSLEER in the germline V gene. The CDR3 contains 16 residues. CDR3 loop: CASSQSLGFNTGELFF. In DNA, the CDR3 is TGCGCCAGCAGCCAAAGCTTAGGCTTTAACACCGGGGAGCTGTTTTTT.

This clonotype was seen more than once but under ten times. The J gene is TRBJ2-2, the V gene TRBV24-1; 7 nucleotides line up with TRBD2. Looked up from germline, CDR1 is KGHDR and CDR2 is SFDVKD. V shed 4 bases, J shed 1 base, and the junction held 11 bases outside the gene matches. The CDR3 covers 18 residues. The CDR3 loop is CATSDPNPERGNTGELFF. The CDR3 DNA is TGTGCCACCAGTGACCCCAACCCCGAGCGGGGGAACACCGGGGAGCTGTTTTTT.

The chain recombines TRBV3-1 with TRBJ2-2; 9 bases align to TRBD2. CDR3 size: 18 residues. CDR1 is LGHDT, CDR2 YNNKEL, per germline (reference sequence). Trimming removed 0 bases from V and 5 bases from J; junction bases left unmatched: 10. CDR3 sequence (DNA): TGTGCCAGCAGCCAAGATGGGTTAGCGGGAGCGGGGACCGGGGAGCTGTTTTTT. Its protein product is CASSQDGLAGAGTGELFF.

This chain uses TRBV5-1 with TRBJ2-7; 14 bases align to TRBD2. The V and J ends lost 4 bases and 6 bases, in that order; junction bases with no gene match: 12. CDR1 is SGHRS, CDR2 YFSETQ, per germline. CDR3 length: 17 amino acids. CDR3 region: CASSPKGLAGVSSEQYF. In DNA, the CDR3 is TGCGCCAGCAGCCCCAAGGGACTAGCGGGAGTTAGCAGCGAGCAGTACTTC.

This clonotype has just a few counts. The V and J genes are TRBV19 and TRBJ2-7; 7 nucleotides align to TRBD1. Germline V lookup: CDR1 LNHDA, CDR2 SQIVND (reference sequence). The V and J ends lost 4 bases and 7 bases, in that order; junction bases with no gene match: 16. This CDR3 is 16 amino acids long. The CDR3 reads CASSRATATGVEEQYF. The CDR3, as DNA: TGTGCCAGTAGTAGAGCGACTGCCACAGGGGTTGAAGAGCAGTACTTC.

The chain joins TRBV18 to TRBJ2-1; 9 bases fit TRBD1. The J segment lost 12 bases and the V segment lost 2 bases, leaving 11 bases of the junction unmatched. The CDR3 is made up of 15 amino acids. CDR1 KGHSH and CDR2 LQKENI come from the germline V gene. CDR3 sequence (DNA): TGTGCCAGCTCACCAACCGGGACAGGGACCTCGGGGCAGTTCTTC. Protein: CASSPTGTGTSGQFF. Looking up the rest from reference TRBV18 and TRBJ2-1 gives the full variable domain: NAGVMQNPRHLVRRRGQEARLRCSPMKGHSHVYWYRQLPEEGLKFMVYLQKENIIDESGMPKERFSAEFPKEGPSILRIQQVVRGDSAAYFCASSPTGTGTSGQFFGPGTRLTVL.

The chain uses TRBV7-8 and TRBJ2-6, with 12 bases matching TRBD2. The ends lost 1 base at V and 0 bases at J; junction bases unmatched: 1. Germline loops: CDR1 SGHVS, CDR2 FQNEAQ. This CDR3 comprises 18 residues. CDR3 sequence: CASSLGLAGVSGANVLTF. DNA of the CDR3: TGTGCCAGCAGCTTAGGACTAGCGGGAGTCTCTGGGGCCAACGTCCTGACTTTC.

This sequence joins TRBV3-1 and TRBJ2-5; 9 bases are a match to TRBD1. This CDR3 has 16 amino acids. V gave up 8 bases and J gave up 5 bases; unmatched junction bases: 15. Germline V lookup: CDR1 LGHDT, CDR2 YNNKEL (reference sequence). CDR3 region: CASVLGTGNTGETQYF. Here the CDR3 DNA reads TGTGCCAGCGTCCTAGGGACAGGGAATACTGGGGAGACCCAGTACTTC.